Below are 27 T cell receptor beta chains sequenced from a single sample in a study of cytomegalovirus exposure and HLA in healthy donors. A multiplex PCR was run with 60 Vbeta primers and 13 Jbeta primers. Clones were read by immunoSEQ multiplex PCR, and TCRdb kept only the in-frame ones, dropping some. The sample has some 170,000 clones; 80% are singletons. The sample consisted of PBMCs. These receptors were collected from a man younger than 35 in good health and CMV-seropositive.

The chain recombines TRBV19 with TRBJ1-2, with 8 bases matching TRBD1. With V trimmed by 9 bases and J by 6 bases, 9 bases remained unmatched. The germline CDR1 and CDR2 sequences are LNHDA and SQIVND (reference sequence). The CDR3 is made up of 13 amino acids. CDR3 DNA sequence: TGTGCCAGCACGACAGGGGCGTTAGATGGCTACACCTTC. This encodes CASTTGALDGYTF. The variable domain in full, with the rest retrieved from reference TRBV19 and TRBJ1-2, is DGGITQSPKYLFRKEGQNVTLSCEQNLNHDAMYWYRQDPGQGLRLIYYSQIVNDFQKGDIAEGYSVSREKKESFPLTVTSAQKNPTAFYLCASTTGALDGYTFGSGTRLTVV.

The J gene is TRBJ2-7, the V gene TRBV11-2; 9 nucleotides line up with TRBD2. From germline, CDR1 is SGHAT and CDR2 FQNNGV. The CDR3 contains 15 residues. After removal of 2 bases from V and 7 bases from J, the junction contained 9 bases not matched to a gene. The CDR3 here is CASSLRASGKDEQYF. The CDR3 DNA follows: TGTGCCAGCAGCTTACGGGCTAGCGGGAAAGATGAGCAGTACTTC. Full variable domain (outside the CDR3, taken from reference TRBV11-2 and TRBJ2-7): EAGVAQSPRYKIIEKRQSVAFWCNPISGHATLYWYQQILGQGPKLLIQFQNNGVVDDSQLPKDRFSAERLKGVDSTLKIQPAKLEDSAVYLCASSLRASGKDEQYFGPGTRLTVT.

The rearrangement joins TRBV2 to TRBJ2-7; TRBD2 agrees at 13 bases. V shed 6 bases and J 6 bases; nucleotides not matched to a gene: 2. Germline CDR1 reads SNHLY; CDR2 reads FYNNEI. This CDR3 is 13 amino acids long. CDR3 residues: CASRGLAGVEQYF. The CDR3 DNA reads TGTGCCAGCAGAGGACTAGCGGGAGTCGAGCAGTACTTC.

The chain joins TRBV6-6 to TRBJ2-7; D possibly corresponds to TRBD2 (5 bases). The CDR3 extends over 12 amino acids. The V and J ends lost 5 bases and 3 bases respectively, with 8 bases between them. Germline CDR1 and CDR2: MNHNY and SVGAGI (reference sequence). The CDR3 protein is CASSDRDYEQYF. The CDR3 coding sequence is TGTGCCAGCAGTGACCGGGACTACGAGCAGTACTTC.

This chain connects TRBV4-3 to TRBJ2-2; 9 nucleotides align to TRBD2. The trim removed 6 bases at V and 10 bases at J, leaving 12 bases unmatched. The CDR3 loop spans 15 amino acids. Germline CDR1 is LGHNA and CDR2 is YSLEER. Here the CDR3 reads CASSRGGGAHEELFF. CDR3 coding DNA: TGCGCCAGCAGTCGGGGCGGGGGGGCTCACGAGGAGCTGTTTTTT.

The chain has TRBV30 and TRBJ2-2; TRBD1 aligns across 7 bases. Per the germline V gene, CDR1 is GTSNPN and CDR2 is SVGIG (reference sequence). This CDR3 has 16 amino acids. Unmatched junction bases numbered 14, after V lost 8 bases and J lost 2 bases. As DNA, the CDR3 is TGTGCCGGGGGACAGCCACTTTACCTAAACACCGGGGAGCTGTTTTTT. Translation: CAGGQPLYLNTGELFF.

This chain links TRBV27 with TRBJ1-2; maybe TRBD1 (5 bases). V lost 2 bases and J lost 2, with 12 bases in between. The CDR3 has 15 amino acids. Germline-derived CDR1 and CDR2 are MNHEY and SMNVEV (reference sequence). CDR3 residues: CASSLGAPLNYGYTF. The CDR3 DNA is TGTGCCAGCAGTTTAGGGGCCCCCTTGAACTATGGCTACACCTTC.

CDR3 in DNA: TGTGCCAGCTCACCACCCGCGATATCCCGGGGCTACACCTTC. It translates to CASSPPAISRGYTF. This chain uses TRBV18 with TRBJ1-2; D gene ambiguous. This CDR3 has 14 amino acids. Germline loops: CDR1 KGHSH, CDR2 LQKENI. V lost 0 bases and J 8 bases, leaving 13 bases between the germline ends.

The CDR3 here is CASSEGGGRATGELFF. CDR3 nucleotide sequence: TGTGCCAGCAGTGAAGGGGGAGGGCGGGCCACCGGGGAGCTGTTTTTT. The chain carries TRBV6-1 and TRBJ2-2; 7 bases are shared with TRBD2. CDR1 and CDR2 (germline): MNHNS, SASEGT. The CDR3 loop spans 16 amino acids. Unmatched junction bases numbered 6, after V lost 1 base and J lost 4 bases.

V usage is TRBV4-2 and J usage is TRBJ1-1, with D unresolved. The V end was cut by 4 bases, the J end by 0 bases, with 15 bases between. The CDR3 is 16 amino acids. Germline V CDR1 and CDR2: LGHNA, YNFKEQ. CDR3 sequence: CASSPPAGTMNTEAFF. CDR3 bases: TGTGCCAGCAGCCCCCCGGCAGGAACCATGAACACTGAAGCTTTCTTT.

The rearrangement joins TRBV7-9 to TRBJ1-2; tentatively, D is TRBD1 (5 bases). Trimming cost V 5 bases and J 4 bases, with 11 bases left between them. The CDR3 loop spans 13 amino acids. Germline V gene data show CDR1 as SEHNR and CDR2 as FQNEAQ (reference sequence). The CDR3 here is CASSRDSAYGYTF. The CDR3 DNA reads TGTGCCAGCAGCCGAGACAGTGCCTATGGCTACACCTTC.

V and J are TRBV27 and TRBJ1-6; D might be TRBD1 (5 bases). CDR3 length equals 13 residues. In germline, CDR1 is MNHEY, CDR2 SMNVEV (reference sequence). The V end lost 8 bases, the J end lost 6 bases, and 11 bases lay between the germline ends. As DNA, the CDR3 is TGTGCCAGCGGGAACAGGCCTAATTCACCCCTCCACTTT. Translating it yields CASGNRPNSPLHF.

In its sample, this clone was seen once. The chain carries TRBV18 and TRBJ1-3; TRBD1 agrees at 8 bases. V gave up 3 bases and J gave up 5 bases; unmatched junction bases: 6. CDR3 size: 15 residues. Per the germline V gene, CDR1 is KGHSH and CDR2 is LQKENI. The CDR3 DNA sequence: TGTGCCAGCTCACCCCCTGGGACAGGACGAAACACCATATATTTT. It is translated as CASSPPGTGRNTIYF. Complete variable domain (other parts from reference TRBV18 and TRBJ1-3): NAGVMQNPRHLVRRRGQEARLRCSPMKGHSHVYWYRQLPEEGLKFMVYLQKENIIDESGMPKERFSAEFPKEGPSILRIQQVVRGDSAAYFCASSPPGTGRNTIYFGEGSWLTVV.

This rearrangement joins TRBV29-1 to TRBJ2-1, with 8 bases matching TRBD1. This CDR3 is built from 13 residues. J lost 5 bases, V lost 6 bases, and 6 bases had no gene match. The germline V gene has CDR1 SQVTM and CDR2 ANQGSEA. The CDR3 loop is CSVRTGRNNEQFF. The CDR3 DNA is TGCAGCGTCCGGACAGGGCGCAACAATGAGCAGTTCTTC.

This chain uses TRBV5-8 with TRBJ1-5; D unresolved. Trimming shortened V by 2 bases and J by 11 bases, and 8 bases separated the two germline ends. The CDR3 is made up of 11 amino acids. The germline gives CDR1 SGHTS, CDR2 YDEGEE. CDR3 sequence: CASSFEFTQHF. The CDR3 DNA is TGTGCCAGCAGCTTTGAGTTCACCCAGCATTTT.

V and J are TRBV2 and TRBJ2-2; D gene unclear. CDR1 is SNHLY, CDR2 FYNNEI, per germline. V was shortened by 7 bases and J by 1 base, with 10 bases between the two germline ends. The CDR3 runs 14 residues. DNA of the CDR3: TGTGCCAGCACAGTGGGCAGGAACACCGGGGAGCTGTTTTTT. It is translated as CASTVGRNTGELFF.

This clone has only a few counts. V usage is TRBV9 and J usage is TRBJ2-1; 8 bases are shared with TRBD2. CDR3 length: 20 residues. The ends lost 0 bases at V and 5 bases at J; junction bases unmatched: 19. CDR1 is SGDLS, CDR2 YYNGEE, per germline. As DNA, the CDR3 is TGTGCCAGCAGCGTAGAGTCCTTTACTAGCGGTGGTTATCTGGACAATGAGCAGTTCTTC. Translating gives CASSVESFTSGGYLDNEQFF.

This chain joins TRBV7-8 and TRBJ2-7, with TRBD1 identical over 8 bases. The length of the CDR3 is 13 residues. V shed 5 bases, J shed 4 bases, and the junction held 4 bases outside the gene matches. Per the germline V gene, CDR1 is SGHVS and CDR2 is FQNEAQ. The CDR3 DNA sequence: TGTGCCAGCAGCCCAGACAGGGGATACGAGCAGTACTTC. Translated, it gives CASSPDRGYEQYF.

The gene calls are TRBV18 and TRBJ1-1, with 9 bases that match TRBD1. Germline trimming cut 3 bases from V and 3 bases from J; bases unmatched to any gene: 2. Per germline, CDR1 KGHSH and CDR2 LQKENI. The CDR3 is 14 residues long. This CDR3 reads CASSPRTGDTEAFF. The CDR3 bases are TGTGCCAGCTCACCGCGGACAGGGGACACTGAAGCTTTCTTT.

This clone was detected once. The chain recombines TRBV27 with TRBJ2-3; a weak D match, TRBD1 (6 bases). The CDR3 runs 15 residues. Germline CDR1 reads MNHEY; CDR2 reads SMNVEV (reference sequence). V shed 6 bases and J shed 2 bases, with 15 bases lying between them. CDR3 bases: TGTGCCAGCAGGGAGGACAGAATTCACACAGATACGCAGTATTTT. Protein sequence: CASREDRIHTDTQYF.

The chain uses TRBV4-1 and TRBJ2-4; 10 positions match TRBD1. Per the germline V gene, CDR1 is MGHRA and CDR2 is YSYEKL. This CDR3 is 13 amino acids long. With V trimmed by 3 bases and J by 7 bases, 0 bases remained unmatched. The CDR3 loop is CASSQGQGNIQYF. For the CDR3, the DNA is TGCGCCAGCAGCCAGGGACAGGGGAACATTCAGTACTTC.

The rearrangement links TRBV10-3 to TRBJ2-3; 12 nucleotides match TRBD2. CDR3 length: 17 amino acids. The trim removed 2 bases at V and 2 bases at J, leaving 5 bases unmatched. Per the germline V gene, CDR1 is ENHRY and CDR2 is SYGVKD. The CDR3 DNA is TGTGCCATCAGTGAGACTAGCGGGGGGCAATTCACAGATACGCAGTATTTT. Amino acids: CAISETSGGQFTDTQYF.

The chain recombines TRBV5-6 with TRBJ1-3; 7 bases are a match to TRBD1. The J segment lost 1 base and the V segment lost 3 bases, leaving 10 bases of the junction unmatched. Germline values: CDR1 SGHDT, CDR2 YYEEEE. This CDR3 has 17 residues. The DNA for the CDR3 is TGTGCCAGCAGCTCCCTAACAGGGGTGCAATCTGGAAACACCATATATTTT. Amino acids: CASSSLTGVQSGNTIYF.

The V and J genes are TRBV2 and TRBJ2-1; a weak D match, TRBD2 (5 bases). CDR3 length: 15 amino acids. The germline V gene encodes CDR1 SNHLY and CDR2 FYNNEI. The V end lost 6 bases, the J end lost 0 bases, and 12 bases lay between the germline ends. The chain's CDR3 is CASRVTGSSYNEQFF. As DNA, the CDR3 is TGTGCCAGCAGGGTCACGGGGAGCTCCTACAATGAGCAGTTCTTC.

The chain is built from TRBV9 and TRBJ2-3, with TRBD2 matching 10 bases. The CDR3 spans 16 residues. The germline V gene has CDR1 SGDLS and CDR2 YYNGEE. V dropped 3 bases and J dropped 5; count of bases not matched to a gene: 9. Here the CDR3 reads CASSAEAGGHQDTQYF. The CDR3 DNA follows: TGTGCCAGCAGCGCAGAAGCGGGGGGGCATCAAGATACGCAGTATTTT.

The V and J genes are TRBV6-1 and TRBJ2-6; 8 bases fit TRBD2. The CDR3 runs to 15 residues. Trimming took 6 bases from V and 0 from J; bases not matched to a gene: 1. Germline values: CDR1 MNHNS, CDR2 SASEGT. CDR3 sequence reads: CASRREASGANVLTF. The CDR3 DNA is TGTGCCAGCAGGCGGGAGGCCTCTGGGGCCAACGTCCTGACTTTC.

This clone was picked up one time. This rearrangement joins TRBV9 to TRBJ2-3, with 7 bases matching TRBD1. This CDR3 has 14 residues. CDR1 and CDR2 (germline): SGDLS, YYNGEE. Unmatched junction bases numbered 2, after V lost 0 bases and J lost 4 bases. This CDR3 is CASSVEQGADTQYF. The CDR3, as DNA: TGTGCCAGCAGCGTAGAGCAGGGGGCAGATACGCAGTATTTT.